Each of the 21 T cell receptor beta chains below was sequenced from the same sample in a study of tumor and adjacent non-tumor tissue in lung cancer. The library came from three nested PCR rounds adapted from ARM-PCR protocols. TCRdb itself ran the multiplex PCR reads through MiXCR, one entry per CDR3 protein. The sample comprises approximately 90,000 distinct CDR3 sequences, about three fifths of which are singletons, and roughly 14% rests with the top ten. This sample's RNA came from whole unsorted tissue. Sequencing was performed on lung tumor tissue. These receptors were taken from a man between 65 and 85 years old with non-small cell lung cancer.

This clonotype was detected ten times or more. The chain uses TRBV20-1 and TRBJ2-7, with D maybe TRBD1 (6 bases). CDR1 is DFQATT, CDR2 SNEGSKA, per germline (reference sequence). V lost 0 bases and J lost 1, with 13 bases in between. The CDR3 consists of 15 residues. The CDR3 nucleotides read TGCAGTGCTAGAGATCGGCAGGGGCTTTCCTACGAGCAGTACTTC. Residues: CSARDRQGLSYEQYF.

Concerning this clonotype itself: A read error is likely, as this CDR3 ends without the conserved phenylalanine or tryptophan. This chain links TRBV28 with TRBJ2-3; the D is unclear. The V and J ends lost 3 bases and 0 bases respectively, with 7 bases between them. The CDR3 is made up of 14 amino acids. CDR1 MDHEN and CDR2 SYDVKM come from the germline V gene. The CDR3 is CASSFELSTDTQYY. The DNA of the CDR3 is TGTGCCAGCAGTTTTGAGCTTAGCACAGATACGCAGTATTAT.

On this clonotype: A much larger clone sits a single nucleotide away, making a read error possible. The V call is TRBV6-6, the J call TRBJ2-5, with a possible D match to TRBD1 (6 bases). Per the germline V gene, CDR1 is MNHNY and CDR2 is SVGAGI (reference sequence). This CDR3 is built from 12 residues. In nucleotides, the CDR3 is TGTGCCAGCAGCAGGGGAGAAGAGACCCAGCACTTC. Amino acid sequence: CASSRGEETQHF.

The CDR3 reads CASSWGQFYREQFF. The CDR3 DNA reads TGCGCCAGCAGCTGGGGACAGTTTTACCGTGAGCAGTTCTTC. The chain carries TRBV5-1 and TRBJ2-1; 7 bases align to TRBD1. The trim removed 3 bases at V and 9 bases at J, leaving 9 bases unmatched. Germline lookup yields CDR1 SGHRS and CDR2 YFSETQ. The CDR3 totals 14 residues. The complete variable domain, with remaining parts taken from reference TRBV5-1 and TRBJ2-1, reads KAGVTQTPRYLIKTRGQQVTLSCSPISGHRSVSWYQQTPGQGLQFLFEYFSETQRNKGNFPGRFSGRQFSNSRSEMNVSTLELGDSALYLCASSWGQFYREQFFGPGTRLTVL.

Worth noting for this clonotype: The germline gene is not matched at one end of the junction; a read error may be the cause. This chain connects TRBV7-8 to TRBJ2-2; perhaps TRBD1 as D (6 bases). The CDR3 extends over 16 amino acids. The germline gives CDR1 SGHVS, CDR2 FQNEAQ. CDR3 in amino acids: CAGSLTRETGSGELFF. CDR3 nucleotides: TGTGCCGGCAGCTTAACCCGTGAGACAGGTTCCGGGGAGCTGTTTTTT.

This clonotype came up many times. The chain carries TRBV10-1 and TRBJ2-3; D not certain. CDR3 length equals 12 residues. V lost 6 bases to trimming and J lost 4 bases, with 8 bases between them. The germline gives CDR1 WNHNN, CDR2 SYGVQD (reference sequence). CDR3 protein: CASSVGSDTQYF. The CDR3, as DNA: TGCGCCAGCAGCGTCGGATCAGATACGCAGTATTTT.

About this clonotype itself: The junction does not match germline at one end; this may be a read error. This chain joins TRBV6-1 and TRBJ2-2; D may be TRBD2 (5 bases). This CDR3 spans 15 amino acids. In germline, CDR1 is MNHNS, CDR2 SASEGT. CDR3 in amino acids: CASKREHQTAGELFF. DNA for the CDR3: TGTGCCAGCAAACGGGAACATCAGACGGCCGGGGAGCTTTTTTTT.

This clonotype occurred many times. The CDR3 spells CASSHPHGIDIQYF. The CDR3 DNA reads TGCGCCAGCAGCCACCCGCACGGGATTGACATTCAGTACTTC. The chain is built from TRBV4-1 and TRBJ2-4; D possibly corresponds to TRBD2 (5 bases). The CDR3 spans 14 residues. In germline, CDR1 is MGHRA, CDR2 YSYEKL. V was cut by 3 bases and J by 8 bases, with 14 bases left in between.

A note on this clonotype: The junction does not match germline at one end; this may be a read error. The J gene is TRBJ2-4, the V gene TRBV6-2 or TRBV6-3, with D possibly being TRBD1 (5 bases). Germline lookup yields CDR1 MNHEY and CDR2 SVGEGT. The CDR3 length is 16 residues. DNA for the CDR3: TGTGCCAACAGTTACTCGGCGGCCTGGGGCAAAAACATTAAGTACTTC. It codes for CANSYSAAWGKNIKYF.

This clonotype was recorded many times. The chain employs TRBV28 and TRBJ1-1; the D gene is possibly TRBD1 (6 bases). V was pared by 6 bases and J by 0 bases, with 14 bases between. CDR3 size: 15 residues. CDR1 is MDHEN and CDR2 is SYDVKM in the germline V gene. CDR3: CASSRGGIMNTEAFF. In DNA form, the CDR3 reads TGTGCCAGCAGCCGAGGGGGTATCATGAACACTGAAGCTTTCTTT.

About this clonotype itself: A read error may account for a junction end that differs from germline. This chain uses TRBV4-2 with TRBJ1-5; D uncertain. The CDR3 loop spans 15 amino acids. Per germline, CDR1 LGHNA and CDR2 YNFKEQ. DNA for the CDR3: TGTGACAGCGGCCAAGCACAGAGTAGCAATCAGCCCCAGCATTTT. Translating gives CDSGQAQSSNQPQHF.

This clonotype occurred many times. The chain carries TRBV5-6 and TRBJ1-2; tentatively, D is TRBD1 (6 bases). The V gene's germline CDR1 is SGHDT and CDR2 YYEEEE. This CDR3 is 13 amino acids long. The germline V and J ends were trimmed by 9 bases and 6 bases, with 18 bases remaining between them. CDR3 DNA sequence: TGTGCCACCAACGGCGGGGGGGGCGATGGCTACACCTTC. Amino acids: CATNGGGGDGYTF.

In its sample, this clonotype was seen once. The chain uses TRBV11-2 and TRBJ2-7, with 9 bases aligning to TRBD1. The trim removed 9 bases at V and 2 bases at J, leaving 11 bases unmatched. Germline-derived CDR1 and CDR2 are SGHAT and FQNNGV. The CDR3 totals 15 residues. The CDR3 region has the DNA TGTGCCAGGAGCCTAGAGAGACAGGGGGCCTACGAGCAGTACTTC. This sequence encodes CARSLERQGAYEQYF.

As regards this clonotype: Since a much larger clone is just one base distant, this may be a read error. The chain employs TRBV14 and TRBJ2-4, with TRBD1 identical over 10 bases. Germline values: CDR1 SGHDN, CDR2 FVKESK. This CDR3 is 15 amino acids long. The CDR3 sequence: CASSDRGLARNIQYF. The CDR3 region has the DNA TGTGCCAGCAGCGACAGGGGGCTAGCCAGAAACATTCAGTACTTC.

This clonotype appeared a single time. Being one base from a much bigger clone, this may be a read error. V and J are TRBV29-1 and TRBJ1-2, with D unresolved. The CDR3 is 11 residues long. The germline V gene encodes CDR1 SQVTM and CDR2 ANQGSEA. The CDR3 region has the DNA TGCAGCGCTGAAGAGAACCGCGGCTACATCTTC. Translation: CSAEENRGYIF.

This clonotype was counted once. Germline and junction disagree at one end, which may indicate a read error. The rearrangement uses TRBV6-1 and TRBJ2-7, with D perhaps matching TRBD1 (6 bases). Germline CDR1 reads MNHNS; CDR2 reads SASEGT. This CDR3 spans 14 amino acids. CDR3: CVSSTSGAAYEQYF. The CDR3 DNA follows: TGTGTCAGCAGCACCTCAGGGGCGGCATACGAGCAGTACTTC.

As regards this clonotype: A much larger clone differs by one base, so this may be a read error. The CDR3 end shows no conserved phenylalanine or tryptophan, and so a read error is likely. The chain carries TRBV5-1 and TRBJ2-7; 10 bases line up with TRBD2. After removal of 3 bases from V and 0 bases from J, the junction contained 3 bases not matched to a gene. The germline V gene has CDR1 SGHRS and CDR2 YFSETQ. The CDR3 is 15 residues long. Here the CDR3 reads CASSSGTSDSYEQYL. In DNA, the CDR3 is TGCGCCAGCAGCTCAGGGACTAGCGACTCCTACGAGCAGTACCTC.

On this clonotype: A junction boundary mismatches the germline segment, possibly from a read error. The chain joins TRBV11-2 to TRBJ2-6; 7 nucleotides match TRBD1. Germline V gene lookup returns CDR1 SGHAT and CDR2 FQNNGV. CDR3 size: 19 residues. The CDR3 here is CASSLPRGRGGSGANILTF. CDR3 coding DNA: TGTGCCAGCAGCCTCCCGAGGGGAAGAGGGGGCTCTGGGGCCAACATCCTGACTTTC. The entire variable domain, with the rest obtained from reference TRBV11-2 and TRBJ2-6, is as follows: EAGVAQSPRYKIIEKRQSVAFWCNPISGHATLYWYQQILGQGPKLLIQFQNNGVVDDSQLPKDRFSAERLKGVDSTLKIQPAKLEDSAVYLCASSLPRGRGGSGANILTFGAGSRLTVL.

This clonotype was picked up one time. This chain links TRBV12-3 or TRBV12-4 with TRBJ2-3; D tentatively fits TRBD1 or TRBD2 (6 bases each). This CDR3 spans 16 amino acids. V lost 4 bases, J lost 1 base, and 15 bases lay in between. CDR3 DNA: TGTGCCAGCAGTTGCGAGGGGGGAGTGGGCACAGATACGCAGTATTTT. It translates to CASSCEGGVGTDTQYF.

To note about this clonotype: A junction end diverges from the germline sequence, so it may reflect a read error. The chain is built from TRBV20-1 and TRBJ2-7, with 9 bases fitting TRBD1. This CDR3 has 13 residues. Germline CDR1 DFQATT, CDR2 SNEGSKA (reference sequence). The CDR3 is CNASGTGTYEQYF. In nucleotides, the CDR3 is TGCAATGCCTCCGGGACAGGGACCTATGAGCAGTACTTC.

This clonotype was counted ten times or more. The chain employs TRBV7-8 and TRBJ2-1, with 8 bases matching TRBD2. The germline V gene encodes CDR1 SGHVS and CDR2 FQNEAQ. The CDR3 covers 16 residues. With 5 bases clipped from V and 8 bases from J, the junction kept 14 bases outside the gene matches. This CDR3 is CASSPSRRLASDEQFF. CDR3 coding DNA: TGTGCCAGCAGCCCCTCCCGGCGACTAGCGTCGGATGAGCAGTTCTTC. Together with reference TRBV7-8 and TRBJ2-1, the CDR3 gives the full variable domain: GAGVSQSPRYKVAKRGQDVALRCDPISGHVSLFWYQQALGQGPEFLTYFQNEAQLDKSGLPSDRFFAERPEGSVSTLKIQRTQQEDSAVYLCASSPSRRLASDEQFFGPGTRLTVL.